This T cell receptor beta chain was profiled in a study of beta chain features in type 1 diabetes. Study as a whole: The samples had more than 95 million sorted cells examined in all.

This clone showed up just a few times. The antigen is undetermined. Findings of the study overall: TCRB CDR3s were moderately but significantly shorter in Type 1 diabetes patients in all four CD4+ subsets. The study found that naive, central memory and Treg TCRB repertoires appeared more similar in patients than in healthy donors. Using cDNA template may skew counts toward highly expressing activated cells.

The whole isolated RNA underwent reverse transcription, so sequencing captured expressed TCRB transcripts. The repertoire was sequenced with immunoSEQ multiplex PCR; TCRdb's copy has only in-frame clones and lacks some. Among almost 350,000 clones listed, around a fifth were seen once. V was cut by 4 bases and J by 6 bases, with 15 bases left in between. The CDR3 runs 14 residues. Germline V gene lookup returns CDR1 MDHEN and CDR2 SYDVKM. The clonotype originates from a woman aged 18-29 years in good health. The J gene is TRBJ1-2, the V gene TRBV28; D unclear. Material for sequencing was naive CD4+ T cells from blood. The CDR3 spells CASSSPGIHHGYTF. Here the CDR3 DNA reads TGTGCCAGCAGTTCTCCCGGGATACACCATGGCTACACCTTC.